One and the same sample provided the 5 T cell receptor beta chains below, sequenced in a study of T cell repertoires in cytomegalovirus infection. From the reads, TCRdb called clonotypes with MiXCR, one entry per CDR3 protein. The profile covers around 360,000 distinct CDR3 sequences, with about a third appearing a single time and roughly 14% taken by the ten largest. No antigen is known for these receptors. The source material was cultured PBMCs, sampled from culture after CMV antigen stimulation. These receptors were taken from a human donor in good health (CMV status not recorded). Some clones in this sample may be carry-over from other donors' samples.

The chain joins TRBV10-1 to TRBJ1-1; possibly TRBD1 for D (6 bases). From germline, CDR1 is WNHNN and CDR2 SYGVQD (reference sequence). Trimming left V 7 bases short and J 0 bases short, with 9 bases between. The CDR3 runs to 13 residues. The CDR3 nucleotides are TGCGCCAGCAAGGACAGCATGAACACTGAAGCTTTCTTT. It codes for CASKDSMNTEAFF.

The chain employs TRBV7-2 and TRBJ2-3; D not certain. Germline CDR1 and CDR2: SGHTA and FQGNSA. There are 13 residues in the CDR3. V lost 3 bases to trimming and J lost 1 base, with 5 bases between them. The CDR3 loop is CASSFARTDTQYF. The CDR3 DNA reads TGTGCCAGCAGCTTCGCCCGCACAGATACGCAGTATTTT.

This clonotype was picked up a small number of times. V gene TRBV6-5 combines with J gene TRBJ2-7; D remains unclear. The CDR3 spans 10 residues. Germline CDR1 reads MNHEY; CDR2 reads SVGAGI. The CDR3 loop is CAKRRGEQYV. CDR3 bases: TGTGCAAAGAGACGCGGCGAGCAGTACGTC.

The sample holds a few counts of this clonotype. The genes are TRBV7-2 and TRBJ2-5, with a tentative D call TRBD1 (5 bases). The V end lost 2 bases, the J end lost 5 bases, and 9 bases lay between the germline ends. In germline, CDR1 is SGHTA, CDR2 FQGNSA. The CDR3 is made up of 13 amino acids. The CDR3 coding sequence is TGTGCCAGCAGCTTAAAGGGGTGGGAGACCCAGTACTTC. This sequence encodes CASSLKGWETQYF.

The chain carries TRBV5-4 and TRBJ2-7; no clear D. The CDR3 covers 14 residues. The germline CDR1 and CDR2 sequences are SGHNT and YYREEE (reference sequence). V was trimmed by 1 base and J by 2 bases, leaving 10 bases between them. The chain's CDR3 is CASSLNQAPYEQYV. As DNA, the CDR3 is TGTGCCAGCAGCTTGAATCAAGCCCCCTACGAGCAGTACGTC.